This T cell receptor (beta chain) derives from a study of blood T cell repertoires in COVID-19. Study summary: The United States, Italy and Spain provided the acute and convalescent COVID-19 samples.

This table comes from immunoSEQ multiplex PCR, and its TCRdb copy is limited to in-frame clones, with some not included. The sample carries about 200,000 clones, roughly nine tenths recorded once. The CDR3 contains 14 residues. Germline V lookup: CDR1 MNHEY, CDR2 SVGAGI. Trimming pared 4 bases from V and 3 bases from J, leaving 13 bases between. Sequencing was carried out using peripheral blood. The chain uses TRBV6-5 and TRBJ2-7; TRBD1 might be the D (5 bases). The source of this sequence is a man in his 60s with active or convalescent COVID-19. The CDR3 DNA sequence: TGTGCCAGCAGTTCGGACATGTCCCACTACGAGCAGTACTTC. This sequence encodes CASSSDMSHYEQYF.